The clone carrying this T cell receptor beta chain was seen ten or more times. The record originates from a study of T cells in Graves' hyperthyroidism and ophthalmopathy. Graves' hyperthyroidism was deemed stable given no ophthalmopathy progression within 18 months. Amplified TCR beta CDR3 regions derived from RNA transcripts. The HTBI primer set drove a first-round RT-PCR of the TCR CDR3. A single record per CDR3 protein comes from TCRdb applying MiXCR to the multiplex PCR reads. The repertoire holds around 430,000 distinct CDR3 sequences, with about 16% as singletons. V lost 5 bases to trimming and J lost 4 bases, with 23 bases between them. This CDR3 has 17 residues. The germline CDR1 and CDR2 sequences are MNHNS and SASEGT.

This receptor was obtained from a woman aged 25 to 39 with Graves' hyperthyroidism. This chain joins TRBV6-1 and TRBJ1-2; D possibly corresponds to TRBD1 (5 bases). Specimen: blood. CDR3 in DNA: TGTGCCAGCAGTTCAACGACGTGGGGGGGAAGGGCCTATGGCTACACCTTC. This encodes CASSSTTWGGRAYGYTF.